This T cell receptor beta chain was captured by sequencing in a study of OX40 agonist ivuxolimab in advanced cancers. Study as a whole: With ivuxolimab, an agonistic anti-OX40 (CD134) antibody, patients were treated. The eligibility criteria allowed prior anti-PD-1, anti-PD-L1 or anti-CTLA-4 therapy, and around 40% had some.

Notes on the study in general: The study found that CD8+ T cells averaged more expanded clones than CD4+.

Generated by immunoSEQ multiplex PCR, the TCRdb table keeps only in-frame clones and is missing some. The sample holds 8,500 to 10,000 clones, around 90% seen once. Regarding this clone: No antigen is known for it.

This CDR3 has 15 residues. With V trimmed by 4 bases and J by 7 bases, 6 bases remained unmatched. Germline CDR1 reads SGHAT; CDR2 reads FQNNGV. Individuals having autoimmune disease history or systemic immunosuppression were not enrolled. Specimen: CD4+ or CD8+ T cells sorted from blood, collected in a trial of the OX40 agonist ivuxolimab. J is TRBJ2-2 and V is TRBV11-2, with 10 bases fitting TRBD1. This receptor was identified in an adult with an advanced solid tumor such as melanoma, head and neck, liver or kidney cancer. The CDR3 DNA follows: TGTGCCAGCAGCTACCGACAGGGGGCAATCGGGGAGCTGTTTTTT. Translation: CASSYRQGAIGELFF. Full variable domain (rest looked up from reference TRBV11-2 and TRBJ2-2): EAGVAQSPRYKIIEKRQSVAFWCNPISGHATLYWYQQILGQGPKLLIQFQNNGVVDDSQLPKDRFSAERLKGVDSTLKIQPAKLEDSAVYLCASSYRQGAIGELFFGEGSRLTVL.